This T cell receptor (beta chain) is drawn from a study of vaccination and CD4 T cells after COVID-19. Overall study: Every participant had a vaccine, which was either BNT162b2 or mRNA-1273, given in two doses.

Treatment in this sample: approximately 10-day PBMC culture with coronavirus spike peptide pools or control peptides (ViraFEST assay). The unexposed donor provided CD4+ T cells, which were taken before the COVID-19 pandemic (2011-2018). ViraFEST expanded antigen-specific T cells with peptide pools, then sequenced TCRs. PBMC cultures, at under 2.5 million cells per well, received around 10 IU/ml IL-2 and about 9.3 ug/ml peptide pools. Sequence data for DNA of cultured CD4+ T cells were generated by the Oncomine TCR Beta short-read assay. Someone extracted genomic DNA from cultured CD4+ T cells. TCRdb recomputed calls from the PCR reads with MiXCR, one row per CDR3 protein. The sample has around 10,000 distinct CDR3 sequences, approximately 37% seen once. Germline V gives CDR1 DFQATT, CDR2 SNEGSKA (reference sequence). The V end lost 4 bases, the J end lost 5 bases, and 23 bases lay between the germline ends. This CDR3 spans 16 amino acids.

Broader study findings: Relatively few convalescent patients were studied; early post-infection timepoints were not included.

Concerning this clonotype: Antigen unknown.

The receptor was isolated from a human donor in good health. V is TRBV20-1 and J is TRBJ2-5, with D perhaps TRBD1 or TRBD2 (5 bases each). The sample comprised CD4+ T cells from blood, cultured in vitro. The CDR3: CSAIGAGRRISETQYF. CDR3 in DNA: TGCAGTGCTATCGGGGCAGGGCGCCGGATCTCGGAGACCCAGTACTTC.